This TCR beta chain was identified during a study of radiotherapy plus CTLA-4 blockade in lung cancer. Produced via immunoSEQ multiplex PCR; TCRdb's table is partial and in-frame only. The data show 49,000 or so clones, about 72% seen once. Germline CDR1 reads SGDLS; CDR2 reads YYNGEE. CDR3 length: 16 amino acids. Trimming shortened V by 4 bases and J by 1 base, and 14 bases separated the two germline ends. This sequence joins TRBV9 and TRBJ2-2; D gene ambiguous. Source: peripheral blood, taken from a patient treated with radiotherapy plus ipilimumab. The receptor's source is a human donor with non-small cell lung cancer who had stable disease on radiotherapy plus ipilimumab. CDR3 sequence: CASSPVGQRNTGELFF. The CDR3 DNA follows: TGTGCCAGCAGCCCCGTAGGGCAGAGGAACACCGGGGAGCTGTTTTTT.